A selection of T cell receptor beta chains follows, all from one sample in a study of shared T cell receptors in the human thymus. Sequencing used immunoSEQ multiplex PCR; TCRdb keeps in-frame clones, though not all of them. The sample has hundreds of thousands of clones; 80% to 90% are singletons. These same data were also listed under a study on human thymus T cells.

Sequencing was done on a sample of thymocytes. Receptors were obtained from a girl under three years old with a congenital heart defect. Both conserved end residues are part of each CDR3. The D gene is left open where the match is weak. Clone size, where shown, is once, few, many, or a class for clones that have expanded.

J gene: TRBJ2-2
D gene: TRBD2
clone size: .
V gene: TRBV6-5
CDR3 DNA: TGTGCCAGCAGTTACTCGACTAGCTTCACCGGGGAGCTGTTTTTT
CDR3 protein: CASSYSTSFTGELFF

J gene: TRBJ1-6
D gene: .
clone size: .
V gene: TRBV11-2
CDR3 DNA: TGTGCCAGCAGCTTAGGGGAGGTGAATTCACCCCTCCACTTT
CDR3 protein: CASSLGEVNSPLHF

J gene: TRBJ1-5
D gene: .
clone size: .
V gene: TRBV19
CDR3 DNA: TGTGCCAGTAGTATTGGGCGGGTCGGAGGGATCCATCAGCCCCAGCATTTT
CDR3 protein: CASSIGRVGGIHQPQHF

J gene: TRBJ2-3
D gene: .
clone size: .
V gene: TRBV6-5
CDR3 DNA: TGTGCCAGCAGGGATGAGGTCACAGATACGCAGTATTTT
CDR3 protein: CASRDEVTDTQYF

J gene: TRBJ1-6
D gene: .
clone size: once
V gene: TRBV30
CDR3 DNA: TGTGCCTGGAGGTTACTGGGCCAAGATAATTCACCCCTCCACTTT
CDR3 protein: CAWRLLGQDNSPLHF

J gene: TRBJ1-1
D gene: .
clone size: .
V gene: TRBV28
CDR3 DNA: TGTGCCAGCAGTTTATCAGAGAACACTGAAGCTTTCTTT
CDR3 protein: CASSLSENTEAFF

J gene: TRBJ1-2
D gene: .
clone size: .
V gene: TRBV11-1
CDR3 DNA: TGTGCCAGCAGCCCGGAGGCCTATGGCTACACCTTC
CDR3 protein: CASSPEAYGYTF

J gene: TRBJ1-2
D gene: TRBD1
clone size: .
V gene: TRBV14
CDR3 DNA: TGTGCCAGCAGCCTAGACAGGGGAACAAACTATGGCTACACCTTC
CDR3 protein: CASSLDRGTNYGYTF

J gene: TRBJ1-1
D gene: TRBD1
clone size: .
V gene: TRBV6-6
CDR3 DNA: TGTGCCAGCAGCCAAACAGGGGGGGTGGATGAAGCTTTCTTT
CDR3 protein: CASSQTGGVDEAFF

J gene: TRBJ2-3
D gene: .
clone size: once
V gene: TRBV7-8
CDR3 DNA: TGTGCCAGCAGCCGATCCGGGGGGCCAGGTACGCAGTATTTT
CDR3 protein: CASSRSGGPGTQYF

J gene: TRBJ1-6
D gene: .
clone size: .
V gene: TRBV5-6
CDR3 DNA: TGTGCCAGCAGCTTGGCGGAGGGGTCGTCTTCCCTCCACTTT
CDR3 protein: CASSLAEGSSSLHF

J gene: TRBJ2-5
D gene: .
clone size: .
V gene: TRBV6-1
CDR3 DNA: TGTGCCAGCAGGGAGGCAAACGAGACCCAGTACTTC
CDR3 protein: CASREANETQYF

J gene: TRBJ2-5
D gene: TRBD1
clone size: .
V gene: TRBV5-6
CDR3 DNA: TGTGCCAGCAGCTACAGGGGGTTTGGGGAGACCCAGTACTTC
CDR3 protein: CASSYRGFGETQYF

J gene: TRBJ1-5
D gene: .
clone size: .
V gene: TRBV29-1
CDR3 DNA: TGCAGCGTTGTGGACTCCGGGACACAAAATCAGCCCCAGCATTTT
CDR3 protein: CSVVDSGTQNQPQHF

J gene: TRBJ2-3
D gene: TRBD2
clone size: .
V gene: TRBV19
CDR3 DNA: TGTGCCAGTAGTATAGCCCTAGCGGGGGGGACCACAGATACGCAGTATTTT
CDR3 protein: CASSIALAGGTTDTQYF

J gene: TRBJ2-3
D gene: .
clone size: .
V gene: TRBV5-6
CDR3 DNA: TGTGCCAGCAGCTTGATAGAGGCCCTTCGTGATACGCAGTATTTT
CDR3 protein: CASSLIEALRDTQYF

J gene: TRBJ2-1
D gene: .
clone size: .
V gene: TRBV20-1
CDR3 DNA: TGCAGTGCTACTGGACAGCCCAAGCAGTTCTTC
CDR3 protein: CSATGQPKQFF